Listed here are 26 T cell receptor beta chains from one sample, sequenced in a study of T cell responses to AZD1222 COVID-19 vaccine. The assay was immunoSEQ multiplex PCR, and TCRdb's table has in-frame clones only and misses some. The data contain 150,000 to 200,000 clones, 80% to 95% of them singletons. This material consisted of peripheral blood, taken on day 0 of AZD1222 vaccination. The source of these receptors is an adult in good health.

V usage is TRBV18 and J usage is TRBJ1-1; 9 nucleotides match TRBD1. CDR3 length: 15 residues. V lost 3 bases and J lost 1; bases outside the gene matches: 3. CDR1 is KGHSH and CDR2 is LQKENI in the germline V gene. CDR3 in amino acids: CASSPETGGNTEAFF. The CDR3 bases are TGTGCCAGCTCACCTGAGACAGGGGGGAACACTGAAGCTTTCTTT.

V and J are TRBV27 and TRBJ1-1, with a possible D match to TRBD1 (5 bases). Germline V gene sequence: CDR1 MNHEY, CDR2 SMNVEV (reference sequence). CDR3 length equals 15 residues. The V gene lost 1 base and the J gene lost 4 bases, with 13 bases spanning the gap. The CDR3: CASSLWSSGSTEAFF. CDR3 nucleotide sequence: TGTGCCAGCAGTTTATGGTCGTCAGGGAGCACTGAAGCTTTCTTT.

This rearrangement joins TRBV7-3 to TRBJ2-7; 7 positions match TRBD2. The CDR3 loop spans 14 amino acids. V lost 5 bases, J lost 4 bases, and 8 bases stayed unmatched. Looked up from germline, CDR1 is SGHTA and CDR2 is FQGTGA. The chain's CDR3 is CASSPSGNNYEQYF. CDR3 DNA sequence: TGTGCCAGCAGCCCTAGCGGAAATAATTACGAGCAGTACTTC.

CDR3 loop: CASSFMLGAQETQYF. The DNA for the CDR3 is TGTGCCAGCAGCTTTATGCTAGGGGCCCAAGAGACCCAGTACTTC. This chain joins TRBV5-6 and TRBJ2-5; a possible D gene is TRBD1 (5 bases). This CDR3 is 15 amino acids long. Germline CDR1 reads SGHDT; CDR2 reads YYEEEE. V was trimmed by 2 bases and J by 1 base, leaving 12 bases between them.

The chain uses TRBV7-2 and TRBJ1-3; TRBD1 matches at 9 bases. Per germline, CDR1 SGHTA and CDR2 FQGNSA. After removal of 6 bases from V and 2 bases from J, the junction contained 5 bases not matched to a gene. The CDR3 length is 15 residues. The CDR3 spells CASRRTGGAGNTIYF. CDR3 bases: TGTGCCAGCAGGCGAACAGGGGGCGCTGGAAACACCATATATTTT. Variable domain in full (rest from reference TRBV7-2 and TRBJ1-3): GAGVSQSPSNKVTEKGKDVELRCDPISGHTALYWYRQSLGQGLEFLIYFQGNSAPDKSGLPSDRFSAERTGGSVSTLTIQRTQQEDSAVYLCASRRTGGAGNTIYFGEGSWLTVV.

The CDR3 DNA follows: TGTGCCAGCAGTGCCTCGGGACAATTTAATGAAAAACTGTTTTTT. Protein: CASSASGQFNEKLFF. The chain combines TRBV2 with TRBJ1-4; D is possibly TRBD1 (6 bases). This CDR3 has 15 amino acids. Trimming removed 4 bases at V and 4 bases at J, with 13 bases between. Germline CDR1 reads SNHLY; CDR2 reads FYNNEI.

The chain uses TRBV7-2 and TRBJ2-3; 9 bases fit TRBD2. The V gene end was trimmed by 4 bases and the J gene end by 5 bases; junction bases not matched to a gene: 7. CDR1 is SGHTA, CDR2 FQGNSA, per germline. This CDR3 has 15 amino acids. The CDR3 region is CASSWAGGPVDTQYF. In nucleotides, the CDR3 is TGTGCCAGCAGCTGGGCGGGGGGGCCTGTAGATACGCAGTATTTT.

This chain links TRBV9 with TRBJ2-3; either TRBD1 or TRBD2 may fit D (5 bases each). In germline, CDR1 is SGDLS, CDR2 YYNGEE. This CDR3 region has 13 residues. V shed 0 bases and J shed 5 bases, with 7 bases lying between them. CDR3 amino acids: CASSVGDVDTQYF. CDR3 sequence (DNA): TGTGCCAGCAGCGTAGGGGACGTAGATACGCAGTATTTT.

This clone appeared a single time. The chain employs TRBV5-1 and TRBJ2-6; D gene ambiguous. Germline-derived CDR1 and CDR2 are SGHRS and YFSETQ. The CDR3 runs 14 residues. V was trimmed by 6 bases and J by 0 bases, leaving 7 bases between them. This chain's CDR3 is CASKASSGANVLTF. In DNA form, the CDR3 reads TGCGCCAGCAAGGCGAGCTCTGGGGCCAACGTCCTGACTTTC.

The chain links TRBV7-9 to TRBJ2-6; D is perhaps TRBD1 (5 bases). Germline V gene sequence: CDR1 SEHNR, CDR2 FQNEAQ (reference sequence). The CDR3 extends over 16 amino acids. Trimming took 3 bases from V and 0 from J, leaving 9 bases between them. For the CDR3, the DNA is TGTGCCAGCAGCTTTTCAGGGATCTCTGGGGCCAACGTCCTGACTTTC. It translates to CASSFSGISGANVLTF. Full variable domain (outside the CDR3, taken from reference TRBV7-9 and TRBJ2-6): DTGVSQNPRHKITKRGQNVTFRCDPISEHNRLYWYRQTLGQGPEFLTYFQNEAQLEKSRLLSDRFSAERPKGSFSTLEIQRTEQGDSAMYLCASSFSGISGANVLTFGAGSRLTVL.

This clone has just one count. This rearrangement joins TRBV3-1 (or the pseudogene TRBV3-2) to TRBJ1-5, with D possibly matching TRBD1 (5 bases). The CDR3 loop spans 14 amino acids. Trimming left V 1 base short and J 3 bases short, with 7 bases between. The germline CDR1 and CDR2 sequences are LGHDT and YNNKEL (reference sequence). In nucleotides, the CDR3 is TGTGCCAGCAGCCAAGGACAGTCCAATCAGCCCCAGCATTTT. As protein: CASSQGQSNQPQHF.

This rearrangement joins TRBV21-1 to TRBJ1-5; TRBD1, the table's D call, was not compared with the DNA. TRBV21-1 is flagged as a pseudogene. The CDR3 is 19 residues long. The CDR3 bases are TGTGCCAGCAGCAAAGAATTGGACAGGGAGTCCCGATTCCATCAGCCCCAGCATTTT. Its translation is CASSKELDRESRFHQPQHF.

The CDR3 DNA reads as TGTGCCAGCAGACTCTCCCCGGGGACAGGGGGCTACGAGCAGTACTTC. This translates into CASRLSPGTGGYEQYF. The chain combines TRBV5-4 with TRBJ2-7, with 11 bases identical to TRBD1. V lost 5 bases and J lost 3; bases outside the gene matches: 10. The CDR3 runs 16 residues. CDR1 SGHNT and CDR2 YYREEE come from the germline V gene (reference sequence).

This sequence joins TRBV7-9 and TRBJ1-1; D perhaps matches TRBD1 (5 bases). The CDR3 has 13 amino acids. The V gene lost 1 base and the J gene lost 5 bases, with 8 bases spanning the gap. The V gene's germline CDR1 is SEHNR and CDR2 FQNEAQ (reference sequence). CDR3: CASSLVQETEAFF. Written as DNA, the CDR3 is TGTGCCAGCAGCTTAGTACAGGAAACTGAAGCTTTCTTT.

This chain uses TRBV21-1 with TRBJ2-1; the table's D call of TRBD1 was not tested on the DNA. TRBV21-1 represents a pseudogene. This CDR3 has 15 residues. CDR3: CASSNSPSEYNEQFF. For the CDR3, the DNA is TGTGCCAGCAGCAATTCCCCCTCAGAATACAATGAGCAGTTCTTC.

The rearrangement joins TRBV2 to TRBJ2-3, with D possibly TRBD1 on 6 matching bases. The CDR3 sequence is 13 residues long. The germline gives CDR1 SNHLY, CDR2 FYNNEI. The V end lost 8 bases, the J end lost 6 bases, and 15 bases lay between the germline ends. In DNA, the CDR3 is TGTGCCAGCCGGGACACACAAACTGATACGCAGTATTTT. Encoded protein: CASRDTQTDTQYF.

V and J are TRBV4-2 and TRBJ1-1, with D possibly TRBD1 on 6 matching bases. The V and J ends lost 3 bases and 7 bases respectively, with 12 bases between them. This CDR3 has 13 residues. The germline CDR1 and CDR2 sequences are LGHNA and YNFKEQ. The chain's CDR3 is CASSQIQQGEAFF. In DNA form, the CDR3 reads TGTGCCAGCAGCCAGATACAACAGGGTGAAGCTTTCTTT.

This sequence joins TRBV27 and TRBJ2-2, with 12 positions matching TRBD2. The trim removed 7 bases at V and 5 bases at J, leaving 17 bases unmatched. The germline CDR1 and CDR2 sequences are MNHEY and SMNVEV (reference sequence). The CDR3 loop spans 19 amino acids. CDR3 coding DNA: TGTGCCAGCACAGCTAGCGGGGGGGCCATACGAGGGGTGACCGGGGAGCTGTTTTTT. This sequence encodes CASTASGGAIRGVTGELFF.

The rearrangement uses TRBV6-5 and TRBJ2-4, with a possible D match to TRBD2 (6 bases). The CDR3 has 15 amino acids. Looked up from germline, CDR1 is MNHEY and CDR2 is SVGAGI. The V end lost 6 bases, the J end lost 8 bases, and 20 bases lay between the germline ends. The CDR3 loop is CASSQAGRRVDIQYF. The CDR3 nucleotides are TGTGCCAGCAGCCAGGCCGGGAGACGGGTAGACATTCAGTACTTC.

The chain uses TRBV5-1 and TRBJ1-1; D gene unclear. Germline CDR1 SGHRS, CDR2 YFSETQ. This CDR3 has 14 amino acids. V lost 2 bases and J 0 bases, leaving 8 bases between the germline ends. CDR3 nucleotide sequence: TGCGCCAGCAGCTTTTGGCAGATGAACACTGAAGCTTTCTTT. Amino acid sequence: CASSFWQMNTEAFF. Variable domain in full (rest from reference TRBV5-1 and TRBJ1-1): KAGVTQTPRYLIKTRGQQVTLSCSPISGHRSVSWYQQTPGQGLQFLFEYFSETQRNKGNFPGRFSGRQFSNSRSEMNVSTLELGDSALYLCASSFWQMNTEAFFGQGTRLTVV.

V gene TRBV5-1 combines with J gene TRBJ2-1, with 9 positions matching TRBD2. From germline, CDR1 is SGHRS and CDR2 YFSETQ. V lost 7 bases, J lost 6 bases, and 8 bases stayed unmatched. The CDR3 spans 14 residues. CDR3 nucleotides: TGCGCCAGCTTCAGCGGGGGGACCGCCAATGAGCAGTTCTTC. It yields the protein CASFSGGTANEQFF.

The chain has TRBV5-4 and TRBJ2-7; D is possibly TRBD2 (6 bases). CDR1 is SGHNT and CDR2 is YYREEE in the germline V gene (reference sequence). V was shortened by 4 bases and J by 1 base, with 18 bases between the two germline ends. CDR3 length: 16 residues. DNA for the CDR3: TGTGCCAGCAGCCGAGATGCCGGGACTCAGTCCTACGAGCAGTACTTC. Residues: CASSRDAGTQSYEQYF. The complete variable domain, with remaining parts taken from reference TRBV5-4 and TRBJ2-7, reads ETGVTQSPTHLIKTRGQQVTLRCSSQSGHNTVSWYQQALGQGPQFIFQYYREEENGRGNFPPRFSGLQFPNYSSELNVNALELDDSALYLCASSRDAGTQSYEQYFGPGTRLTVT.

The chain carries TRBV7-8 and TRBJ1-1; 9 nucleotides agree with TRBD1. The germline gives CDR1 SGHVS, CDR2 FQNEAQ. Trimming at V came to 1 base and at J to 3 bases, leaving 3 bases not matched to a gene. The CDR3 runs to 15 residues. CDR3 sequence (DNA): TGTGCCAGCAGCTTAGATGGACAGGGGTACACTGAAGCTTTCTTT. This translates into CASSLDGQGYTEAFF.

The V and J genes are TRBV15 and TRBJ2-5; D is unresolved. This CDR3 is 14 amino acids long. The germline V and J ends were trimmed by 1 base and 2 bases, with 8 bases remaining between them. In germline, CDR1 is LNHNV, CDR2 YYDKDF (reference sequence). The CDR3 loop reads CATSRGVPQETQYF. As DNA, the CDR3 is TGTGCCACCAGCAGAGGCGTACCTCAAGAGACCCAGTACTTC.

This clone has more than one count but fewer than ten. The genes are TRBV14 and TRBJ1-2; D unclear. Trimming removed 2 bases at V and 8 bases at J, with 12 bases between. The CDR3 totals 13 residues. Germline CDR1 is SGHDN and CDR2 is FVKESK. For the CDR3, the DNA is TGTGCCAGCAGCCAATATCGGGAGTGGGGCTACACCTTC. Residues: CASSQYREWGYTF.

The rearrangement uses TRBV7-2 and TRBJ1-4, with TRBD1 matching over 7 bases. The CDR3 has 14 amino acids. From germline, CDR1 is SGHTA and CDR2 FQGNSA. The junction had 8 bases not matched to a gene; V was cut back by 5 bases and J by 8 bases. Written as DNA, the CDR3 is TGTGCCAGCAGCCGGGACAGCCCGAAAGAAAAACTGTTTTTT. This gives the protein CASSRDSPKEKLFF. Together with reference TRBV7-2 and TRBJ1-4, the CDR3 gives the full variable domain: GAGVSQSPSNKVTEKGKDVELRCDPISGHTALYWYRQSLGQGLEFLIYFQGNSAPDKSGLPSDRFSAERTGGSVSTLTIQRTQQEDSAVYLCASSRDSPKEKLFFGSGTQLSVL.